The T cell receptor beta chain under discussion was sequenced for a study of PD-L1 blockade in urothelial cancer. On the study more broadly: Patients started atezolizumab around 2014, 1,200 mg intravenously every 3 weeks. Analysis of the blood was performed 3 weeks (second dose) and 6 weeks after treatment start.

The assay was immunoSEQ multiplex PCR, and TCRdb's table has in-frame clones only and misses some. The data hold 85,000 to 90,000 clones, with more than 70% observed a single time. Time point described: pretreatment peripheral blood. Patients' cancers were locally advanced or metastatic urothelial carcinomas. This clone turned up a few times. The length of the CDR3 is 14 residues. V lost 1 base and J 0 bases, leaving 7 bases between the germline ends. From germline, CDR1 is MNHEY and CDR2 SMNVEV (reference sequence). The receptor was isolated from a man in his sixties with urothelial cancer. The chain carries TRBV27 and TRBJ2-7, with a possible D match to TRBD2 (6 bases). Specimen: PBMCs, collected around atezolizumab (anti-PD-L1) treatment. The CDR3 loop is CASSLYGSSYEQYF. As DNA, the CDR3 is TGTGCCAGCAGTTTATACGGGAGCTCCTACGAGCAGTACTTC.